This T cell receptor beta chain came from a study of beta chain features in type 1 diabetes. Expressed TCRB transcripts were sequenced because the isolated RNA had all been reverse transcribed beforehand. TCRdb's copy holds only in-frame clones and misses some; the assay was immunoSEQ multiplex PCR. The table shows some 25,000 clones, with approximately 51% occurring only once. The CDR3 is made up of 13 amino acids. With 5 bases clipped from V and 6 bases from J, the junction kept 2 bases outside the gene matches. The V gene's germline CDR1 is SGHTA and CDR2 FQGNSA. The study, taken as a whole, reports: There was a moderate but significant shortening of TCRB CDR3s in all four CD4+ subsets of Type 1 diabetes patients.

With regard to this clone: The antigen remains unidentified.

The source of this sequence is a woman between 18 and 29 years old with type 1 diabetes. Sequencing was done on a sample of Tregs from blood. The V and J genes are TRBV7-2 and TRBJ1-5; 9 bases map to TRBD1. The CDR3 sequence is CASSEQGAQPQHF. In DNA, the CDR3 is TGTGCCAGCAGCGAACAGGGGGCTCAGCCCCAGCATTTT.